This T cell receptor (beta chain) was sequenced for a study of identical twins. This CDR3 comprises 18 residues. The germline V and J ends were trimmed by 2 bases and 6 bases, with 26 bases remaining between them. Germline assignment: CDR1 SEHNR and CDR2 FQNEAQ (reference sequence). Turning to this clonotype: Its cognate antigen is unknown.

One entry per CDR3 protein, called by TCRdb with MiXCR from the 5' RACE reads. The table lists some 1,600,000 distinct CDR3 sequences, under 35% of them singletons. Findings and caveats of the study: Cross-sectional statistical analysis, not tracking of the same donors, underpinned the conclusions. The study found excess low generation probability among twin-shared out-of-frame alpha sequences. Monozygotic twins shared more out-of-frame TCR alpha than recombination models predicted.

The chain couples TRBV7-9 to TRBJ2-7, with D possibly TRBD1 on 5 matching bases. This clonotype was sampled from a newborn girl in good health. Material: cord blood. The chain's CDR3 is CASSLIGTTGPLTIEQYF. As DNA, the CDR3 is TGTGCCAGCAGCTTAATCGGCACCACAGGTCCCCTTACGATCGAGCAGTACTTC.